This T cell receptor beta chain appears in the sequencing data of a study of T cells expressing NK-cell markers. Study-level points and caveats: Unclear, still, was the HCMV specificity of the expanded NKG2C+ T cell clones. Once again these clonotypes came out on top in the CD3+CD56-NKG2C+ fraction of a handful of donors.

TCRdb re-called the 5' RACE reads; every CDR3 protein appears as one record, without DNA. Here the sample table reports roughly 420,000 distinct CDR3 sequences. The CDR3 length is 12 residues. Germline V CDR1 and CDR2: SGHRS, YFSETQ. A note on this clonotype: What it recognizes is unknown.

This TCR was sampled from a woman aged 18-69 years in good health. Specimen: blood T cells: a sorted CD56 or NKG2C T cell subset, CD4+ or CD8+ T cells, or bulk PBMC T cells (not recorded which). V usage is TRBV5-1 and J usage is TRBJ1-1. Here the CDR3 reads CASSDRRFEAFF.